This T cell receptor beta chain appears in the sequencing data of a study of control samples from healthy donors and cancer patients. Clones were read by immunoSEQ multiplex PCR, and TCRdb kept only the in-frame ones, dropping some. The sample lists fewer than 200,000 clones, about 93% occurring once. V lost 8 bases and J lost 4, with 17 bases in between. This CDR3 has 15 residues. Germline CDR1 and CDR2: LNHNV and YYDKDF (reference sequence). Sequences were obtained from blood. This sequence joins TRBV15 and TRBJ1-4, with D perhaps matching TRBD1 (6 bases). This receptor was taken from a woman in her sixties or seventies in good health. The chain's CDR3 is CATLNPGHYNEKLFF. DNA for the CDR3: TGTGCCACCTTAAATCCGGGACACTATAATGAAAAACTGTTTTTT.